Below, 8 T cell receptor beta chains from the same sample are listed, as sequenced in a study of blood T cell repertoires in COVID-19. This table comes from immunoSEQ multiplex PCR, and its TCRdb copy is limited to in-frame clones, with some not included. Counted here are roughly 100,000 clones, about 90% occurring once; the ten biggest clones make up 6.5% to 8%. The sequenced sample consisted of peripheral blood. The receptors derive from a man aged 18 to 35 with COVID-19, enrolled during active disease.

The V call is TRBV11-2, the J call TRBJ1-5; possible D gene TRBD1, 5 bases. CDR3 length: 14 residues. V was trimmed by 5 bases and J by 4 bases, leaving 12 bases between them. Germline CDR1 SGHAT, CDR2 FQNNGV. CDR3 bases: TGTGCCAGCAGCCCTATGGGGGGGAATCAGCCCCAGCATTTT. Encoded protein: CASSPMGGNQPQHF.

The V and J genes are TRBV4-3 and TRBJ2-7, with D possibly TRBD2 on 6 matching bases. V was pared by 0 bases and J by 8 bases, with 11 bases between. Per the germline V gene, CDR1 is LGHNA and CDR2 is YSLEER. There are 13 residues in the CDR3. DNA for the CDR3: TGCGCCAGCAGCCAAGATCGTGGAGGGCAGCAGTACTTC. Translation gives CASSQDRGGQQYF.

The J gene is TRBJ2-7, the V gene TRBV6-5; a weak D match, TRBD2 (5 bases). Germline loops: CDR1 MNHEY, CDR2 SVGAGI. The CDR3 totals 14 residues. The germline V and J ends were trimmed by 2 bases and 2 bases, with 10 bases remaining between them. The CDR3 nucleotides are TGTGCCAGCAGTTACAGTCCTAGCCCCTACGAGCAGTACTTC. It is translated as CASSYSPSPYEQYF.

J is TRBJ2-1 and V is TRBV9; TRBD2 is a possible D gene (6 bases). Trimming took 1 base from V and 0 from J, leaving 14 bases between them. This CDR3 has 17 amino acids. The germline V gene has CDR1 SGDLS and CDR2 YYNGEE. CDR3 residues: CASSVNWGDSSYNEQFF. The CDR3 nucleotides are TGTGCCAGCAGCGTAAATTGGGGGGATAGCTCCTACAATGAGCAGTTCTTC.

V is TRBV7-8 and J is TRBJ1-3; weak D call: TRBD1 (5 bases). This CDR3 region has 17 residues. Deletions cut 6 bases from V and 0 bases from J, with 18 bases between. CDR1 SGHVS and CDR2 FQNEAQ come from the germline V gene. This chain's CDR3 is CASRLRAIGGSGNTIYF. Written as DNA, the CDR3 is TGTGCCAGCAGGCTTAGAGCGATCGGGGGCTCTGGAAACACCATATATTTT.

V and J are TRBV11-2 and TRBJ2-7; 11 bases map to TRBD2. The CDR3 covers 15 residues. V was clipped by 5 bases and J by 4 bases; unmatched bases: 7. Germline CDR1 and CDR2: SGHAT and FQNNGV. In DNA, the CDR3 is TGTGCCAGCAGCCTGGGGACTAGCGGTTTGTACGAGCAGTACTTC. Translation: CASSLGTSGLYEQYF.

A few counts support this clone. V gene TRBV27 combines with J gene TRBJ1-2, with a weak D call TRBD1 (6 bases). The CDR3 is made up of 13 amino acids. Germline V gene sequence: CDR1 MNHEY, CDR2 SMNVEV (reference sequence). V lost 6 bases, J lost 4 bases, and 12 bases lay in between. The CDR3 DNA follows: TGTGCCAGCAGCGGACAGCGTTCCTATGGCTACACCTTC. Its translation is CASSGQRSYGYTF.

CDR3 sequence: CASSLGQTNYGYTF. DNA for the CDR3: TGTGCCAGCAGCTTAGGGCAGACTAACTATGGCTACACCTTC. The chain uses TRBV7-2 and TRBJ1-2; no clear D. Germline V gene lookup returns CDR1 SGHTA and CDR2 FQGNSA. This CDR3 spans 14 amino acids. Between the trimmed V and J ends, which lost 1 base and 0 bases, there was a span of 6 bases.